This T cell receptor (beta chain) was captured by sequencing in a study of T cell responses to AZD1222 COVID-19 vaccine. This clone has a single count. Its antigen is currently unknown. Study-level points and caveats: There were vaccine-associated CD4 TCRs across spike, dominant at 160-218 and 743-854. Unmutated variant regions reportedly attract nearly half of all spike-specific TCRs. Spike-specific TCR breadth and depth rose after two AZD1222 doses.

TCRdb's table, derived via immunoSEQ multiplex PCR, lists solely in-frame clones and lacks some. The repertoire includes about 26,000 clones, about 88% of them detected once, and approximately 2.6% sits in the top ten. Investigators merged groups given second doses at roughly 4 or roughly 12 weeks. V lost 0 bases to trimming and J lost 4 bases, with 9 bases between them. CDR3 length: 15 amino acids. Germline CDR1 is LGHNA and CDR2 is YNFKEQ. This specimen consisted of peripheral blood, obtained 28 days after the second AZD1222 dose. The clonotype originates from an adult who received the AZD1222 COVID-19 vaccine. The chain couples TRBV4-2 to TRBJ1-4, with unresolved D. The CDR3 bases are TGTGCCAGCAGCCAAGATGAGTTGAGTAATGAAAAACTGTTTTTT. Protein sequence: CASSQDELSNEKLFF.